The 32 T cell receptor beta chains below all came from one sample that was sequenced in a study of post-analysis software for immune sequencing data. Overall study results and limits: Comparison of patients with controls showed five TRBV segments more frequent in patients, TRBV5-6, TRBV5-1 and TRBV20-1 among them.

TCR beta cDNA libraries had unique molecular identifiers. In TCRdb, the PCR reads were re-called with MiXCR into one record per CDR3 protein. Seen here are 750,000 to 900,000 distinct CDR3 sequences, roughly 46% observed once, and the top ten hold 4.9%. These receptors have no known antigen. Sample: blood. These receptors were collected from a girl aged 10 to 17 with multiple sclerosis.

The chain couples TRBV20-1 to TRBJ2-1; 9 bases agree with TRBD2. From germline, CDR1 is DFQATT and CDR2 SNEGSKA (reference sequence). CDR3 size: 15 residues. V trimming: 6 bases; J trimming: 5 bases; junction bases outside the gene matches: 11. The CDR3 DNA follows: TGCAGTGCCCCGAAATTTAGCGGGAGCGACAATGAGCAGTTCTTC. This gives the protein CSAPKFSGSDNEQFF.

This chain connects TRBV2 to TRBJ2-1; 9 bases are shared with TRBD1. The CDR3 is made up of 14 amino acids. Losses at the gene ends were 4 bases for V and 8 bases for J; bases not matched to a gene: 6. CDR1 is SNHLY and CDR2 is FYNNEI in the germline V gene. In DNA form, the CDR3 reads TGTGCCAGCAGTGCACAGGGGGCTAGGGATGAGCAGTTCTTC. It yields the protein CASSAQGARDEQFF.

This chain links TRBV4-1 with TRBJ2-1; 9 bases line up with TRBD2. The CDR3 runs 18 residues. J was trimmed by 3 bases and V by 0 bases; bases with no gene match: 9. Germline V gene sequence: CDR1 MGHRA, CDR2 YSYEKL. The chain's CDR3 is CASSQDPAGGPFYNEQFF. CDR3 nucleotide sequence: TGCGCCAGCAGCCAAGATCCAGCGGGAGGCCCGTTCTACAATGAGCAGTTCTTC.

The gene calls are TRBV6-1 and TRBJ2-3; 8 bases are a match to TRBD2. This CDR3 has 14 residues. Looked up from germline, CDR1 is MNHNS and CDR2 is SASEGT. With V trimmed by 11 bases and J by 2 bases, 9 bases remained unmatched. The CDR3 DNA reads as TGTGCCGGTTATAGCGGGACCATCACAGATACGCAGTATTTT. It is translated as CAGYSGTITDTQYF.

V usage is TRBV7-9 and J usage is TRBJ2-5, with 9 bases fitting TRBD2. V lost 5 bases and J lost 2; bases outside the gene matches: 15. Germline loops: CDR1 SEHNR, CDR2 FQNEAQ (reference sequence). The CDR3 extends over 18 amino acids. DNA for the CDR3: TGTGCCAGCAGCCAACCTAAGGCTAGCGGGATGCTACAAGAGACCCAGTACTTC. Amino acids: CASSQPKASGMLQETQYF. Full variable domain (outside the CDR3, taken from reference TRBV7-9 and TRBJ2-5): DTGVSQNPRHKITKRGQNVTFRCDPISEHNRLYWYRQTLGQGPEFLTYFQNEAQLEKSRLLSDRFSAERPKGSFSTLEIQRTEQGDSAMYLCASSQPKASGMLQETQYFGPGTRLLVL.

This clonotype was counted only a few times. The rearrangement joins TRBV20-1 to TRBJ2-7; a weak D match, TRBD2 (5 bases). Trimming cost V 4 bases and J 4 bases, with 14 bases left between them. CDR3 length: 13 amino acids. Germline CDR1 is DFQATT and CDR2 is SNEGSKA (reference sequence). The CDR3 region is CSANPLERYEQYF. CDR3 DNA sequence: TGCAGTGCTAACCCACTAGAACGGTACGAGCAGTACTTC.

V is TRBV11-2 and J is TRBJ2-4; D gene uncertain. The CDR3 runs 14 residues. The V and J ends lost 2 bases and 4 bases respectively, with 9 bases between them. In germline, CDR1 is SGHAT, CDR2 FQNNGV. This CDR3 is CASSLNVQKNIQYF. The CDR3 DNA is TGTGCCAGCAGCTTAAATGTACAGAAAAACATTCAGTACTTC.

This clonotype was seen a handful of times. The chain combines TRBV20-1 with TRBJ2-4; TRBD1 is a possible D gene (5 bases). From germline, CDR1 is DFQATT and CDR2 SNEGSKA (reference sequence). The CDR3 contains 12 residues. V lost 6 bases, J lost 5 bases, and 11 bases lay in between. The CDR3 sequence: CSASGSENIQYF. CDR3 coding DNA: TGCAGTGCATCAGGGTCCGAAAACATTCAGTACTTC.

This clonotype appeared a few times. The chain has TRBV20-1 and TRBJ2-1, with a tentative D call TRBD2 (7 bases). Germline V CDR1 and CDR2: DFQATT, SNEGSKA (reference sequence). The ends were cut back, 4 bases at V and 4 bases at J, with 17 bases in the middle. This CDR3 is built from 15 residues. The CDR3 protein is CSAKGGGTLYNEQFF. For the CDR3, the DNA is TGCAGTGCTAAGGGGGGGGGGACCCTTTACAATGAGCAGTTCTTC.

The V gene is TRBV24-1, the J gene TRBJ1-2; unclear D gene. V shed 1 base and J shed 6 bases, with 17 bases lying between them. The germline V gene encodes CDR1 KGHDR and CDR2 SFDVKD. The CDR3 totals 16 residues. CDR3 protein: CATSDLRSGGIHGYTF. The CDR3 coding sequence is TGTGCCACCAGTGATTTACGTAGTGGAGGGATTCATGGCTACACCTTC.

The J gene is TRBJ1-2, the V gene TRBV24-1; TRBD1 matches at 9 bases. The germline CDR1 and CDR2 sequences are KGHDR and SFDVKD. The CDR3 is made up of 17 amino acids. After removal of 5 bases from V and 4 bases from J, the junction contained 13 bases not matched to a gene. CDR3 loop: CATSVGTGQGSGYGYTF. The CDR3 bases are TGTGCCACCAGTGTGGGGACAGGGCAAGGGAGCGGCTATGGCTACACCTTC.

This clonotype appeared a single time. The CDR3 reads CASRIGRSSYEQYF. CDR3 nucleotide sequence: TGTGCCAGCAGAATCGGGAGGAGCTCCTACGAGCAGTACTTC. The chain recombines TRBV12-3 or TRBV12-4 with TRBJ2-7, with 7 bases aligning to TRBD2. CDR3 length: 14 residues. J lost 0 bases, V lost 6 bases, and 5 bases had no gene match.

The CDR3 loop is CSARGTGFLNEQFF. The DNA of the CDR3 is TGCAGTGCTAGAGGGACAGGTTTCCTCAATGAGCAGTTCTTC. The rearrangement uses TRBV20-1 and TRBJ2-1; 7 bases are a match to TRBD1. Germline trimming cut 1 base from V and 6 bases from J; bases unmatched to any gene: 6. CDR1 is DFQATT, CDR2 SNEGSKA, per germline (reference sequence). This CDR3 region has 14 residues.

In its sample, this clonotype was seen a few times. The CDR3 loop is CASSQDLPGLLSYEQYF. The CDR3 nucleotides are TGCGCCAGCAGCCAAGATCTCCCCGGACTGCTTTCCTACGAGCAGTACTTC. The chain combines TRBV4-1 with TRBJ2-7, with D perhaps matching TRBD2 (5 bases). V was clipped by 0 bases and J by 1 base, with 16 bases between them. The CDR3 length is 17 residues. Per germline, CDR1 MGHRA and CDR2 YSYEKL.

This clonotype was observed at least ten times. The chain is built from TRBV12-3 or TRBV12-4 and TRBJ1-5; 7 nucleotides line up with TRBD1. CDR3 size: 14 residues. With 6 bases clipped from V and 2 bases from J, the junction kept 4 bases outside the gene matches. CDR3 DNA: TGTGCCAGCAGCCCTACAGGGGGCAATCAGCCCCAGCATTTT. This translates into CASSPTGGNQPQHF.

This clonotype occurred a few times. The gene calls are TRBV6-2 or TRBV6-3 and TRBJ2-6; D is perhaps TRBD1 (5 bases). In germline, CDR1 is MNHEY, CDR2 SVGEGT. V was clipped by 3 bases and J by 3 bases, with 9 bases between them. There are 15 residues in the CDR3. Written as DNA, the CDR3 is TGTGCCAGCAGTTATTATGACAGTGGGGCCAACGTCCTGACTTTC. Protein product: CASSYYDSGANVLTF.

The rearrangement uses TRBV10-3 and TRBJ2-1; no clear D. The CDR3 consists of 12 residues. V lost 11 bases, J lost 9 bases, and 17 bases lay in between. Germline V gene sequence: CDR1 ENHRY, CDR2 SYGVKD. CDR3 in amino acids: CAATSVSSEQFF. The CDR3 coding sequence is TGTGCCGCTACCTCAGTGTCATCTGAGCAGTTCTTC.

V gene TRBV29-1 combines with J gene TRBJ2-1; TRBD2 might be the D (5 bases). The end of the DNA is better explained by TRBJ2-7, so the J call may be wrong. The CDR3 is made up of 14 amino acids. CDR1 SQVTM and CDR2 ANQGSEA come from the germline V gene. The CDR3 DNA sequence: TGCAGCGTTGAAACCCGGGGTCAGACCTACGAGCAGTACTTC. It yields the protein CSVETRGQTYEQYF.

This clonotype was seen just once. The chain links TRBV11-2 to TRBJ2-3; no definite D call. The germline CDR1 and CDR2 sequences are SGHAT and FQNNGV. The ends were cut back, 3 bases at V and 6 bases at J, with 16 bases in the middle. The CDR3 has 15 residues. CDR3 coding DNA: TGTGCCAGCAGCTTTCTTGCCGGAATGGAGGATACGCAGTATTTT. Amino acid sequence: CASSFLAGMEDTQYF.

The genes are TRBV29-1 and TRBJ2-3; D possibly corresponds to TRBD1 (5 bases). Germline CDR1 SQVTM, CDR2 ANQGSEA. The ends were cut back, 5 bases at V and 1 base at J, with 16 bases in the middle. The length of the CDR3 is 15 residues. The CDR3: CSVRWLAGRTDTQYF. The DNA for the CDR3 is TGCAGCGTTAGATGGCTTGCAGGGCGCACAGATACGCAGTATTTT.

This sequence joins TRBV5-5 and TRBJ2-7; 7 positions match TRBD1. Trimming cost V 4 bases and J 0 bases; bases outside gene matches: 7. This CDR3 has 15 amino acids. The V gene's germline CDR1 is SGHKS and CDR2 YYEKEE (reference sequence). CDR3 in amino acids: CASSPQGTSSYEQYF. The CDR3 DNA reads TGTGCCAGCAGCCCACAGGGGACGAGCTCCTACGAGCAGTACTTC.

The chain couples TRBV7-9 to TRBJ2-5, with a tentative D call TRBD1 (5 bases). V dropped 1 base and J dropped 4 bases, with 19 bases sitting between them. From germline, CDR1 is SEHNR and CDR2 FQNEAQ (reference sequence). The CDR3 is 17 amino acids. CDR3 bases: TGTGCCAGCAGCTTAGGCCGCCAGATCAGAAGGGGAGAGACCCAGTACTTC. Residues: CASSLGRQIRRGETQYF. The entire variable domain, with the rest obtained from reference TRBV7-9 and TRBJ2-5, is as follows: DTGVSQNPRHKITKRGQNVTFRCDPISEHNRLYWYRQTLGQGPEFLTYFQNEAQLEKSRLLSDRFSAERPKGSFSTLEIQRTEQGDSAMYLCASSLGRQIRRGETQYFGPGTRLLVL.

This chain connects TRBV18 to TRBJ1-2; 12 nucleotides match TRBD1. This CDR3 is built from 16 residues. The germline gives CDR1 KGHSH, CDR2 LQKENI. The V gene end was trimmed by 5 bases and the J gene end by 13 bases; junction bases not matched to a gene: 17. The CDR3 is CASSSSSGTGGYSCTF. CDR3 nucleotide sequence: TGTGCCAGCTCATCCTCCTCCGGGACAGGGGGCTATAGCTGCACCTTC.

The rearrangement links TRBV4-1 to TRBJ1-5; TRBD1 matches 11 bases. Germline V gene sequence: CDR1 MGHRA, CDR2 YSYEKL. After removal of 1 base from V and 7 bases from J, the junction contained 3 bases not matched to a gene. CDR3 length equals 15 residues. CDR3 DNA sequence: TGCGCCAGCAGCCAAGGGACAGGGGGCATCCAGCCCCAGCATTTT. This translates into CASSQGTGGIQPQHF.

The chain joins TRBV28 to TRBJ2-1, with 7 bases lining up with TRBD2. The J call is uncertain, as TRBJ2-7 better fits the DNA end. This CDR3 is 14 amino acids long. Germline V lookup: CDR1 MDHEN, CDR2 SYDVKM. Here the CDR3 reads CASSERDGTYEQYF. The CDR3 DNA follows: TGTGCCAGCAGCGAGCGGGACGGAACCTACGAGCAGTACTTC.

In this sample, this clonotype turned up a few times. V gene TRBV12-3 or TRBV12-4 combines with J gene TRBJ2-7, with no clear D. This CDR3 spans 13 amino acids. V gave up 3 bases and J gave up 3 bases, with 9 bases separating them. The CDR3 is CASSLQPDYEQYF. The CDR3 coding sequence is TGTGCCAGCAGTTTGCAGCCGGACTACGAGCAGTACTTC.

The rearrangement joins TRBV20-1 to TRBJ1-1, with 9 bases identical to TRBD1. CDR3 length equals 14 residues. The germline CDR1 and CDR2 sequences are DFQATT and SNEGSKA (reference sequence). Germline trimming cut 2 bases from V and 4 bases from J; bases unmatched to any gene: 5. The CDR3 sequence is CSARRTGAATEAFF. The CDR3 bases are TGCAGTGCTAGAAGGACAGGGGCGGCCACTGAAGCTTTCTTT.

The V gene is TRBV11-2, the J gene TRBJ2-1; D ambiguous. The CDR3 contains 13 residues. Germline V gene lookup returns CDR1 SGHAT and CDR2 FQNNGV. Trimming took off 4 bases at V and 6 bases at J, with 10 bases between the two ends. The CDR3: CASSSQSANEQFF. The DNA for the CDR3 is TGTGCCAGCAGCTCCCAGAGTGCCAATGAGCAGTTCTTC.

The CDR3 DNA is TGTGCCAGCAGGACGGGACAGGGACACTATGGCTACACCTTC. Amino acid sequence: CASRTGQGHYGYTF. The chain recombines TRBV27 with TRBJ1-2; 9 bases agree with TRBD1. The CDR3 length is 14 residues. In germline, CDR1 is MNHEY, CDR2 SMNVEV (reference sequence). The ends lost 6 bases at V and 3 bases at J; junction bases unmatched: 5.

This clonotype appeared a single time. The CDR3 here is CAVRSGTTNTGELFF. The CDR3 nucleotides read TGTGCCGTTCGATCCGGGACTACGAACACCGGGGAGCTGTTTTTT. J is TRBJ2-2 and V is TRBV6-2 or TRBV6-3, with 7 bases fitting TRBD2. Germline loops: CDR1 MNHEY, CDR2 SVGEGT. The CDR3 runs to 15 residues. Unmatched junction bases numbered 9, after V lost 11 bases and J lost 0 bases.

The chain's CDR3 is CASSSGAGYTF. The CDR3 nucleotides read TGTGCCAGCAGCTCCGGCGCAGGGTACACCTTC. This chain joins TRBV7-9 and TRBJ1-2, with a possible D match to TRBD1 (5 bases). CDR1 SEHNR and CDR2 FQNEAQ come from the germline V gene (reference sequence). V lost 4 bases and J lost 11, with 11 bases in between. This CDR3 has 11 amino acids.

The chain joins TRBV20-1 to TRBJ1-1, with D hard to call. V lost 0 bases and J 0 bases, leaving 11 bases between the germline ends. Germline assignment: CDR1 DFQATT and CDR2 SNEGSKA (reference sequence). CDR3 size: 15 residues. The CDR3 nucleotides read TGCAGTGCTAGAGATTTAAGGGCCCTGAACACTGAAGCTTTCTTT. Protein product: CSARDLRALNTEAFF.